The clone carrying this TCR beta chain was recorded many times. Its antigen is currently unknown. This sample was taken from a study of T cell repertoires in cytomegalovirus infection. Whole-study context: Through public TCR beta signatures, both CMV infection and matching HLA type were indicated.

Study findings and constraints: Frequencies of public TCR beta families were cumulated, and this identified carriers of CMV plus the relevant HLA. CMV-specific TCR beta clonotypes restricted by HLA-C were the ones dominating the ex vivo response.

The germline CDR1 and CDR2 sequences are SGHTA and FQGNSA. V gave up 0 bases and J gave up 2 bases; unmatched junction bases: 9. The CDR3 covers 18 residues. MiXCR, applied by TCRdb to the reads, yields one record per CDR3 protein. The sample has 90,000 to 120,000 distinct CDR3 sequences; around a quarter are singletons. This receptor was identified in a human donor in good health (CMV status not recorded). Some clones in this sample may be carry-over from other donors' samples. The gene calls are TRBV7-2 and TRBJ2-7, with TRBD2 matching 11 bases. The sample was CD8+ T cells from PBMCs. This chain's CDR3 is CASSLAGSGLAGPYEQYF. CDR3 bases: TGTGCCAGCAGCTTAGCGGGTAGCGGACTAGCGGGCCCCTACGAGCAGTACTTC. Full variable domain (outside the CDR3, taken from reference TRBV7-2 and TRBJ2-7): GAGVSQSPSNKVTEKGKDVELRCDPISGHTALYWYRQSLGQGLEFLIYFQGNSAPDKSGLPSDRFSAERTGGSVSTLTIQRTQQEDSAVYLCASSLAGSGLAGPYEQYFGPGTRLTVT.